The subject of this entry is one TCR beta chain. As originally analysed: Reference gene primer amplification gave nucleated cell count estimates. Sequencing used immunoSEQ multiplex PCR; TCRdb keeps in-frame clones, though not all of them. The V and J calls and the clone size are those of that table, but D and trimming were determined from the DNA. The sample lists 150,000 to 200,000 clones, 82% occurring once. Germline values: CDR1 GTSNPN, CDR2 SVGIG (reference sequence). V gave up 0 bases and J gave up 5 bases, with 11 bases separating them. The CDR3 runs to 14 residues. The data belong to a study of blood T cell repertoires in COVID-19. In the study overall: The origin of the acute and convalescent COVID-19 samples was the United States, Italy and Spain. Sample material is recorded as cDNA or gDNA derived from T cells, B-cell-depleted T cells, or PBMCs.

The Seattle patients, enrolled during active infection, were followed longitudinally. The chain is built from TRBV30 and TRBJ1-5; the D is unclear. The sample taken for sequencing was peripheral blood. This sequence originates from a woman aged 60-75 years with COVID-19, enrolled during active disease. The CDR3 sequence: CAWSVARSDQPQHF. CDR3 DNA sequence: TGTGCCTGGAGTGTGGCCCGGAGCGATCAGCCCCAGCATTTT.